This T cell receptor beta chain was retrieved from a study of T cell responses to AZD1222 COVID-19 vaccine (dated by TCRdb to about 2021). About the study as a whole: Because spike-specific TCR depth and breadth did not differ between the two schedules, AZD1222 recipients who got a second dose at roughly 4 weeks were pooled with those who got a second dose at roughly 12 weeks. A total of approximately 230 trial participants underwent TCR sequencing, of whom roughly 210 received two doses of AZD1222 and about 25 received two doses of the MenACWY control vaccine. Trial participants were enrolled by age into 18-55, 56-69 and 70-plus year subgroups, with 148, 28 and 57 TCR-sequenced participants respectively. Study-level results and caveats: CD4 TCRs associated with the vaccine covered the entire spike protein, and the dominant responses were in regions 160-218 and 743-854. Epitopes outside the regions mutated in the B.1.351 and B.1.1.7 variants were reportedly recognized by nearly half of the unique spike-specific TCRs. A significant rise in spike-specific TCR breadth and depth was observed after two AZD1222 doses relative to day 0 and relative to MenACWY recipients. Conclusions about previously exposed vaccinees were limited because only a handful of AZD1222 recipients were SARS-CoV-2 seropositive at baseline. The 56-69-year group was small, and its depth increase did not reach significance, likely because of low power. No day 14 peak-response samples were available, so repertoires were characterized only after the peak T cell response. Participants were mostly white British, with more females than males. The authors suggested clonal diversity may have been underestimated.

On this clone itself: What this receptor recognizes is not known. Per-base qualities were not stored, and no clone one base away is much larger.

The CDR3 regions of human TCRbeta chains were analyzed by immunosequencing. The study's processing was this. Repertoire TCRs were matched against a reference library of SARS-CoV-2-specific TCRs generated with the MIRA antigen-specificity platform. Breadth was defined as the fraction of unique TCRs that were SARS-CoV-2-associated. Depth was defined as the fraction of total T cells that were SARS-CoV-2-associated. Using the MIRA data, each spike-specific TCR was mapped to the spike region that the TCR reacts to and placed in a CD4 or CD8 class. Log10-transformed breadth and depth values were compared by one-way ANOVA with Sidak's multiple comparisons tests. Here the immuneACCESS table is served through TCRdb, limited to in-frame sequences with V and J called. Missing clones are a known gap in these copies; in checked studies unresolved V genes cover under half, and the rest lacks a known reason. The DNA was the basis for D and trimming; V, J and clone size are from that table. Across this sample there are tens of thousands of clones, with approximately 83% seen only once. Of the sample, around 15% is held by the ten largest clones.

Relative to germline, V is 0 bases shorter and J is 5 bases shorter, with 10 bases between their ends. Sequences LGHNA (CDR1) and YNFKEQ (CDR2) are obtained from the germline V gene. The CDR3 numbers 14 residues from cysteine through phenylalanine. Only the CDR3 DNA stays, 42 bases, in frame from base 1. What this sample's time point label stands for: baseline before first vaccination. Vaccinee samples were obtained from the UK trials COV001 and COV002, which included a single-blind randomized controlled phase 2/3 trial of AZD1222 (ChAdOx1 nCoV-19) in healthy adults. For TCRbeta chain sequencing, PBMC samples were collected from trial participants at day 0 and at day 28 after the second dose.

The specimen comprised peripheral blood, sampled on day 0 of AZD1222 vaccination. The origin of this receptor is an adult in good health. The chain is made from TRBV4-2 and TRBJ1-1; the D gene cannot be named for sure. The nucleotide sequence is given as TGTGCCAGCAGCCAAGAGGCCAGTCGGACTGAAGCTTTCTTT. It translates as CASSQEASRTEAFF.